This T cell receptor beta chain was captured by sequencing in a study of T cell responses to AZD1222 COVID-19 vaccine (dated by TCRdb to 2020 to 2023). For context, the study as a whole: A total of under 250 trial participants underwent TCR sequencing, of whom nearly 210 had received two doses of AZD1222 and 26 had received two doses of the MenACWY control vaccine. Enrollment into the trials was organized by age into subgroups of 18-55, 56-69 and 70-plus years, and those subgroups contained roughly 140, 27 and 60 TCR-sequenced participants, respectively.

On this clone: Its antigen is unknown. No base qualities exist here, and no much larger clone lies one base off it.

The time point label on this specimen signifies: baseline before first vaccination. The sample's treatment or condition label is to be understood as: meningococcal conjugate vaccine given as trial control. Samples from vaccinated people were obtained from the UK trials COV001 and COV002, which included a single-blind randomized controlled phase 2/3 trial of AZD1222 (ChAdOx1 nCoV-19) in healthy adults. For TCRbeta chain sequencing, PBMC samples were collected from trial participants at day 0 and at day 28 after the second dose. The CDR3 numbers 17 residues from cysteine through phenylalanine. The entry retains the CDR3 DNA only, 51 bases that are in frame from base 1. Overall study results and their limits: The 56-69-year group was small, and its depth increase did not reach significance, likely because of low power. Spike-specific TCR breadth and depth rose significantly after two AZD1222 doses compared with day 0 and with MenACWY recipients. The vaccine-associated CD4 TCRs covered the entire spike protein, and the dominant responses fell in regions 160-218 and 743-854. Only a handful of AZD1222 recipients were SARS-CoV-2 seropositive at baseline, limiting conclusions about previously exposed vaccinees. Most participants were white British and females outnumbered males, and the authors suggested that clonal diversity may have been underestimated. Because no samples from the day 14 peak response were available, repertoires could be characterized only after the peak T cell response. Epitopes outside the regions mutated in the B.1.351 and B.1.1.7 variants were reportedly recognized by nearly half of the unique spike-specific TCRs.

The CDR3 regions of human TCRbeta chains were subjected to immunosequencing. The paper's processing steps were these. TCRs in the repertoires were matched against a reference library of SARS-CoV-2-specific TCRs that had been generated with the MIRA antigen-specificity platform. Breadth was defined as the fraction of unique TCRs that were SARS-CoV-2-associated, and depth was defined as the fraction of total T cells that were SARS-CoV-2-associated. Using the MIRA data, each spike-specific TCR was mapped to the spike region that the TCR reacts to and placed in a CD4 or CD8 class. Log10-transformed breadth and depth values were compared by one-way ANOVA with Sidak's multiple comparisons tests. Held by TCRdb, this immuneACCESS table contains in-frame sequences only and omits some clones. Under half of the omission traces to an unresolved V gene where checked; the cause of the rest is unknown. The D gene and trimming were derived from the DNA, and the V and J assignments and clone size from that table. Present in this sample are 150,000 to 200,000 clones, 80% to 90% of which were seen just once. About 3% of the sample rests with the top ten.

The TCR comes from an adult in good health. The sequencing used peripheral blood, collected on day 0 of MenACWY control vaccination. Rearrangement joined TRBV12-2 to TRBJ2-1; TRBD1 is the table's D call and was not checked against the DNA. TRBV12-2 is annotated as a pseudogene. The nucleotides read TGTGCAAGTCGCTTGGAAATGGGGACAGAGGACAACAATGAGCAGTTCTTC. Its protein is CASRLEMGTEDNNEQFF.